This T cell receptor beta chain was recovered during a study of shared clonotypes between healthy human individuals. Points on this clone: Its antigen is still unknown.

Study findings and constraints: Naive CD4 clonotype sharing across a handful of donors was about 5%.

The CDR3 has 14 residues. Trimming cost V 9 bases and J 2 bases; bases outside gene matches: 9. Germline assignment: CDR1 MDHEN and CDR2 SYDVKM. Generated by immunoSEQ multiplex PCR, the TCRdb table keeps only in-frame clones and is missing some. The top ten clones hold 1.4% to 1.5% of a sample with about 1 million clones, around 74% of them seen once. The V call is TRBV28, the J call TRBJ1-2; 7 positions match TRBD1. This TCR was sampled from a man younger than 35 in good health. Source material: memory CD4+ T cells sorted from blood. The subset denotes: CD45RA-negative fraction. The CDR3 DNA is TGTGCCAGTGGGGACAGAGGGACGAACTATGGCTACACCTTC. Translated, it gives CASGDRGTNYGYTF.